This T cell receptor (beta chain) emerged from a study of CD8+CD57+ T cells in acquired aplastic anemia. Study-wide background: Recorded DNA amounts for sorted CD4+ and CD8+ cells had an average of around 3.5 ug. Broader study findings: It was found that fewer than 35 CD8+ CDR3 sequences were shared between patients and controls.

Concerning this clonotype itself: Its antigen is unidentified.

Sequenced patients had shown CD8+CD57+ cell expansion by flow cytometry. Patients had undergone no therapy by the time their blood was sampled. Trimming shortened V by 0 bases and J by 2 bases, and 10 bases separated the two germline ends. The CDR3 spans 15 residues. CDR1 is ENHRY, CDR2 SYGVKD, per germline. Both TCR beta VDJ combination and CDR3 sequence profiling were carried out. Genomic DNA was the template for this profiling. TCRdb passed the reads through MiXCR, listing each CDR3 protein once. This sample carries 150,000 to 200,000 distinct CDR3 sequences, 71% of them seen once, and the ten largest clones take approximately 42%.

The V gene is TRBV10-3, the J gene TRBJ2-5; D possibly corresponds to TRBD2 (5 bases). The specimen was sorted CD4+, CD8+, or CD8+CD57+ T cells (not recorded which) from PBMCs. The receptor's source is a human donor with aplastic anemia. The CDR3 sequence is CAISESRAEQETQYF. DNA of the CDR3: TGTGCCATCAGTGAGTCGAGAGCGGAACAAGAGACCCAGTACTTC.